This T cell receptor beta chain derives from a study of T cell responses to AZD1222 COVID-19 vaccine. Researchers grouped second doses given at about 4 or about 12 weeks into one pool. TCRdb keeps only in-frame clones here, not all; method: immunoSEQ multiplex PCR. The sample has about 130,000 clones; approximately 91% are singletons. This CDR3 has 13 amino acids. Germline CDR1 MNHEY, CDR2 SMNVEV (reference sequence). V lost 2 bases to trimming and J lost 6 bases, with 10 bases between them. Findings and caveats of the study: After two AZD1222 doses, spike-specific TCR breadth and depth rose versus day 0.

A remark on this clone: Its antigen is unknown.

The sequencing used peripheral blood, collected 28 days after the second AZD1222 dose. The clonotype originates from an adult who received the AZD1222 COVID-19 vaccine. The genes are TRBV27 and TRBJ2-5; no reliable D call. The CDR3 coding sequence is TGTGCCAGCAGTTTAGGGCAGCTTAAGACCCAGTACTTC. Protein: CASSLGQLKTQYF.